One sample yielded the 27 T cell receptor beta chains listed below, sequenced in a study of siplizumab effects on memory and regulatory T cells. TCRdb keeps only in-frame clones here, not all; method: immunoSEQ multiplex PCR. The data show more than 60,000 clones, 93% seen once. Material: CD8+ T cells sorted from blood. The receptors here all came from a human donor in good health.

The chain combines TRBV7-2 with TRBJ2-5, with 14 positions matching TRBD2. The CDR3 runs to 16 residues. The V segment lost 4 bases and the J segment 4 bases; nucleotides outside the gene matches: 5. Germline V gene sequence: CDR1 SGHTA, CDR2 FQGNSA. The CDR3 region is CASSWGLAGEGETQYF. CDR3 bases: TGTGCCAGCAGCTGGGGACTAGCGGGGGAAGGAGAGACCCAGTACTTC.

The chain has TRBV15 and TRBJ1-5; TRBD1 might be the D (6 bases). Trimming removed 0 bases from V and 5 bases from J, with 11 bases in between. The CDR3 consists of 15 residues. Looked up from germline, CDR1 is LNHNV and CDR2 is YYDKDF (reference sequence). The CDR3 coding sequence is TGTGCCACCAGCAGAGACAGGGGAGGCGATCAGCCCCAGCATTTT. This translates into CATSRDRGGDQPQHF. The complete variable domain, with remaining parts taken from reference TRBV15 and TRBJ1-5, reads DAMVIQNPRYQVTQFGKPVTLSCSQTLNHNVMYWYQQKSSQAPKLLFHYYDKDFNNEADTPDNFQSRRPNTSFCFLDIRSPGLGDTAMYLCATSRDRGGDQPQHFGDGTRLSIL.

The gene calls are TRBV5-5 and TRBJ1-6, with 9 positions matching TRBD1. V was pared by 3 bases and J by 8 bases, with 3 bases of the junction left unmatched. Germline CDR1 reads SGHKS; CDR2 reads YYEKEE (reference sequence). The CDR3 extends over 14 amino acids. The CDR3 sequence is CASSYTGGDSPLHF. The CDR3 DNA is TGTGCCAGCAGCTACACAGGGGGCGATTCACCCCTCCACTTT.

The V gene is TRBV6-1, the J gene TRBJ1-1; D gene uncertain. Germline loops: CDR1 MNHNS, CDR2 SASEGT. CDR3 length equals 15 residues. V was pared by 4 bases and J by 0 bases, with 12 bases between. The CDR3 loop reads CASSAFLGMNTEAFF. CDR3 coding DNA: TGTGCCAGCAGTGCGTTTTTAGGGATGAACACTGAAGCTTTCTTT.

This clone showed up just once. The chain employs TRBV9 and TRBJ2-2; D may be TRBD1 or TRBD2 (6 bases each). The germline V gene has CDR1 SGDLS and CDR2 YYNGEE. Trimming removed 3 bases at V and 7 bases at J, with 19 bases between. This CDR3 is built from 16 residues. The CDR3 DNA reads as TGTGCCAGCAGCGCACAGGGACTTGGTGGGAGCGGGGAGCTGTTTTTT. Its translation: CASSAQGLGGSGELFF. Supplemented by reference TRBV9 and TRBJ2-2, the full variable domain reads DSGVTQTPKHLITATGQRVTLRCSPRSGDLSVYWYQQSLDQGLQFLIQYYNGEERAKGNILERFSAQQFPDLHSELNLSSLELGDSALYFCASSAQGLGGSGELFFGEGSRLTVL.

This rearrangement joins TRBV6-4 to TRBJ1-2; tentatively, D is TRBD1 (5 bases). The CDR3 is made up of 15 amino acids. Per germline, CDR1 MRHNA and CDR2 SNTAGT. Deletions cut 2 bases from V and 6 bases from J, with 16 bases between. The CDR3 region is CASSDGRGGADGYTF. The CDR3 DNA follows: TGTGCCAGCAGTGACGGTCGGGGAGGGGCGGATGGCTACACCTTC.

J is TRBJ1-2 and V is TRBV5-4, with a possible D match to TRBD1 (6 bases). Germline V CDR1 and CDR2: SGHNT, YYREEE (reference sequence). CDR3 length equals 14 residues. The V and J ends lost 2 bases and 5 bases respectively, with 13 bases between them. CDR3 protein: CASSFGTPAYGYTF. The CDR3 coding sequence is TGTGCCAGCAGCTTCGGGACACCGGCATATGGCTACACCTTC. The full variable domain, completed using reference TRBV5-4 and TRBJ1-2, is ETGVTQSPTHLIKTRGQQVTLRCSSQSGHNTVSWYQQALGQGPQFIFQYYREEENGRGNFPPRFSGLQFPNYSSELNVNALELDDSALYLCASSFGTPAYGYTFGSGTRLTVV.

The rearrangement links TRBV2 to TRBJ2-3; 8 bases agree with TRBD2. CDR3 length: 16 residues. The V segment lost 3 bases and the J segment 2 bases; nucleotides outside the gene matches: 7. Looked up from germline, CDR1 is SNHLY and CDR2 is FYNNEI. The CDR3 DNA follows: TGTGCCAGCAGTGATCTTCGGCGGGGGGACACAGATACGCAGTATTTT. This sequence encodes CASSDLRRGDTDTQYF.

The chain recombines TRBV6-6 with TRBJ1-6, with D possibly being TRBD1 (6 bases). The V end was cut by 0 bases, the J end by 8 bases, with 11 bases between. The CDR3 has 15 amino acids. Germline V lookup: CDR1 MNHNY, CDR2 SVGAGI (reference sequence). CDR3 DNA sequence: TGTGCCAGCAGTTACTCAACAGGGTTTGATTCACCCCTCCACTTT. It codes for CASSYSTGFDSPLHF.

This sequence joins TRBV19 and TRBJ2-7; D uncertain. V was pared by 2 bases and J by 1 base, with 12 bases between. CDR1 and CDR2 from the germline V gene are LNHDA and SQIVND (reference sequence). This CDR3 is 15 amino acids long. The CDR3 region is CASSISGSLSYEQYF. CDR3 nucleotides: TGTGCCAGTAGTATAAGTGGATCACTATCCTACGAGCAGTACTTC.

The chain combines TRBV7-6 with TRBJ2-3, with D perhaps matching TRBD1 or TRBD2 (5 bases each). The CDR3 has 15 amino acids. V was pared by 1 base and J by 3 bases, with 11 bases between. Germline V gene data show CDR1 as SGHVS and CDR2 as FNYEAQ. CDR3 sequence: CASSLGGGETDTQYF. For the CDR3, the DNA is TGTGCCAGCAGCTTAGGTGGGGGTGAAACAGATACGCAGTATTTT.

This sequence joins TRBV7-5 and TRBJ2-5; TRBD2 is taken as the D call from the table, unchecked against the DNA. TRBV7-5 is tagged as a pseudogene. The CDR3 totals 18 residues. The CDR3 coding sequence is TGTGTCAGAAGCTTAGTTTCCGGGACTAGCGGGACTAAAGAGACCCAGTACTTC. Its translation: CVRSLVSGTSGTKETQYF.

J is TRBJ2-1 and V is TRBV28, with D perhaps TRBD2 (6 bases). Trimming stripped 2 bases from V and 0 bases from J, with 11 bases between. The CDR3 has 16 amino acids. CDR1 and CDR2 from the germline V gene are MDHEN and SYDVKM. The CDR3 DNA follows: TGTGCCAGCAGTTTAGTCGGCGGGGCCTCCTACAATGAGCAGTTCTTC. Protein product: CASSLVGGASYNEQFF.

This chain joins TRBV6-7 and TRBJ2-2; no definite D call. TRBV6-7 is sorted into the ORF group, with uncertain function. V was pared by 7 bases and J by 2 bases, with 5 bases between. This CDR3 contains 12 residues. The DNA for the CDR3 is TGTGCCAGCAAGCGAAACACCGGGGAGCTGTTTTTT. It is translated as CASKRNTGELFF.

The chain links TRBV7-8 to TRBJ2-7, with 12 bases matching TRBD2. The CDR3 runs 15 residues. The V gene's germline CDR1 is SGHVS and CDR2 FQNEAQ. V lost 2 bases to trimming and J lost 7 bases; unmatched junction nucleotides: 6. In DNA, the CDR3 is TGTGCCAGCAGCTTATTACTAGCGGGGGGTCGAGAGCAGTACTTC. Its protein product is CASSLLLAGGREQYF.

In nucleotides, the CDR3 is TGTGCCAGCAGCTTAAGACAAAGCTCCTATAATTCACCCCTCCACTTT. Its translation is CASSLRQSSYNSPLHF. The genes are TRBV7-2 and TRBJ1-6; no reliable D call. CDR1 SGHTA and CDR2 FQGNSA come from the germline V gene. Trimming cost V 2 bases and J 0 bases, with 8 bases left between them. There are 16 residues in the CDR3.

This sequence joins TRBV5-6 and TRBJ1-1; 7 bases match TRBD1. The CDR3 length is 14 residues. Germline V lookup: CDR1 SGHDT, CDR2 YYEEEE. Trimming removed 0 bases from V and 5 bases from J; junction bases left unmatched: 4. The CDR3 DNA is TGTGCCAGCAGCTTGGGAGGGGGCTTTACTGAAGCTTTCTTT. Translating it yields CASSLGGGFTEAFF.

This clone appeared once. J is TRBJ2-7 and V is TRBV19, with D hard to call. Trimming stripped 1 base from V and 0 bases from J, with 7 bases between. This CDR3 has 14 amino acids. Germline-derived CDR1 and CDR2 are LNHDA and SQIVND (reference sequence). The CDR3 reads CASSIAPSSYEQYF. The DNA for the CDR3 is TGTGCCAGTAGTATAGCGCCGAGCTCCTACGAGCAGTACTTC.

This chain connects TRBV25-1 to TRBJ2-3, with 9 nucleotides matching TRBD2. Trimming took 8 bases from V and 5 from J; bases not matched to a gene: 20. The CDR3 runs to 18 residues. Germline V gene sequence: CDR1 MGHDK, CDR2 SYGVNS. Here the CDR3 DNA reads TGTGCCAGCTGGAGAAAGCGGGGGGCCCGATTCGAGAGAGATACGCAGTATTTT. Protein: CASWRKRGARFERDTQYF.

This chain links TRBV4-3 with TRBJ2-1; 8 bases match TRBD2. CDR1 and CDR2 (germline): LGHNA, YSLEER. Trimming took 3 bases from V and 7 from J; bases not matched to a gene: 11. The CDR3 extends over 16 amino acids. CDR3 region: CASSHPESGGGNEQFF. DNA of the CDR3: TGCGCCAGCAGCCACCCCGAGAGCGGGGGAGGGAATGAGCAGTTCTTC.

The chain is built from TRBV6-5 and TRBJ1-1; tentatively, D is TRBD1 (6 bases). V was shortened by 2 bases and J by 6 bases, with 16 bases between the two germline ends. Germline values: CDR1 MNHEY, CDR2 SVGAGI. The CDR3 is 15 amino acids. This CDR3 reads CASSYDKGGRAEAFF. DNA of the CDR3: TGTGCCAGCAGTTACGACAAGGGGGGTAGGGCTGAAGCTTTCTTT.

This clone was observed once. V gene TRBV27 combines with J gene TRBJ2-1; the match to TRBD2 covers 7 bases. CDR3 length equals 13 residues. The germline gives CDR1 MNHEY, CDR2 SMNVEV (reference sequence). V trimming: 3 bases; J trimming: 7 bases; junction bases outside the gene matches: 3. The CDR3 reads CASSFGGGNEQFF. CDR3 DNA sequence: TGTGCCAGCAGTTTTGGGGGGGGAAATGAGCAGTTCTTC.

CDR3 sequence: CASSFTDNEQFF. DNA of the CDR3: TGTGCCAGCAGTTTTACAGACAATGAGCAGTTCTTC. The chain links TRBV27 to TRBJ2-1; D ambiguous. Trimming removed 3 bases from V and 5 bases from J, with 5 bases in between. The CDR3 covers 12 residues. The V gene's germline CDR1 is MNHEY and CDR2 SMNVEV (reference sequence).

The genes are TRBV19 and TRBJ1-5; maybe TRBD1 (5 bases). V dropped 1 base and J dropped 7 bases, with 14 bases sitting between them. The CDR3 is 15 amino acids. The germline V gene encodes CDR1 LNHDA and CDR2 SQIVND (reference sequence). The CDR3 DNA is TGTGCCAGTAGTATAGCACAACAGCCAGGGCAGCCCCAGCATTTT. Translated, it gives CASSIAQQPGQPQHF.

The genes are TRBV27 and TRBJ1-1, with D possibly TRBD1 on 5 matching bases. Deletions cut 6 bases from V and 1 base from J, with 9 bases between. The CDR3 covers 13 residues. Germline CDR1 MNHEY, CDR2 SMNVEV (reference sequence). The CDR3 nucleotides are TGTGCCAGCAGCTGGGGGTCGAACACTGAAGCTTTCTTT. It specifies CASSWGSNTEAFF.

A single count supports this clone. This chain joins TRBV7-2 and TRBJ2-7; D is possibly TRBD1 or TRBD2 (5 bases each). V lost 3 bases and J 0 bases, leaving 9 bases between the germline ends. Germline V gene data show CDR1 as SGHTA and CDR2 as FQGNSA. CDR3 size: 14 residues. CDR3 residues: CASSLAGSSYEQYF. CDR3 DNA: TGTGCCAGCAGCTTGGCAGGGAGCTCCTACGAGCAGTACTTC.

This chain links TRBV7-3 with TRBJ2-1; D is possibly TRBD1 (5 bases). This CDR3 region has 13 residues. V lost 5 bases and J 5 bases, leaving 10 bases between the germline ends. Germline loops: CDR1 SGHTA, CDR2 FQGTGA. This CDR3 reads CASSPDSHNEQFF. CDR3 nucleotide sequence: TGTGCCAGCAGCCCCGACAGCCACAATGAGCAGTTCTTC.